This T cell receptor beta chain was profiled in a study of tumor-infiltrating lymphocytes in primary liver carcinoma. This clonotype was seen a handful of times. The researchers produced TCR beta cDNA from around 0.5 ug total RNA with a constant-region primer. A slightly modified ARM-PCR protocol with three nested multiplex PCR rounds produced these TCR beta libraries. Each of the first two PCR rounds ran roughly 10 cycles with TRBV1-TRBV30 forward and C-beta reverse primers. MiXCR, applied by TCRdb to the multiplex PCR reads, yields one record per CDR3 protein. In the table there are just over 300,000 distinct CDR3 sequences, around 50% of which are singletons. The blood RNA (from unsorted whole blood) was obtained, and germline DNA was also extracted. Trimming removed 8 bases from V and 3 bases from J, with 11 bases in between. Per the germline V gene, CDR1 is MNHNS and CDR2 is SASEGT. CDR3 length: 12 amino acids.

This receptor was taken from a woman under 40 with primary liver carcinoma and hepatitis B virus infection. The chain has TRBV6-1 and TRBJ2-7; D may be TRBD2 (6 bases). Sequenced material: peripheral blood. Here the CDR3 DNA reads TGTGCCAGCTGGGGCGGGGACTACGAGCAGTACTTC. Encoded protein: CASWGGDYEQYF.